One sample yielded the 5 T cell receptor beta chains listed below, sequenced in a study of cytomegalovirus exposure and HLA in healthy donors. Use of 60 Vbeta and 13 Jbeta primers characterized the PCR. Profiling relied on immunoSEQ multiplex PCR, and the TCRdb table lists in-frame clones only, not all of them. The sample lists fewer than 150,000 clones, around three quarters occurring once. The sequenced material came from PBMCs. The source of these receptors is a man aged 40-50 years in good health and CMV-seropositive.

This clone was seen just once. The rearrangement uses TRBV28 and TRBJ1-1, with 7 nucleotides matching TRBD1. The CDR3 runs 15 residues. V gave up 3 bases and J gave up 1 base; unmatched junction bases: 5. CDR1 and CDR2 from the germline V gene are MDHEN and SYDVKM. The CDR3 loop is CASSFGDRTNTEAFF. The CDR3 bases are TGTGCCAGCAGTTTTGGGGACAGAACGAACACTGAAGCTTTCTTT.

The chain links TRBV5-4 to TRBJ1-4; 8 bases fit TRBD1. This CDR3 is 12 amino acids long. Per the germline V gene, CDR1 is SGHNT and CDR2 is YYREEE (reference sequence). Trimming at V came to 9 bases and at J to 8 bases, leaving 6 bases not matched to a gene. The DNA for the CDR3 is TGTGCCACCAGGGGGCCTGAGGAAAAACTGTTTTTT. It is translated as CATRGPEEKLFF.

The gene calls are TRBV6-1 and TRBJ2-1; D is perhaps TRBD2 (6 bases). V lost 11 bases and J 0 bases, leaving 14 bases between the germline ends. Germline assignment: CDR1 MNHNS and CDR2 SASEGT. The CDR3 sequence is 14 residues long. The DNA of the CDR3 is TGTGCCTGTGGGGCCGGGAGCTCCTACAATGAGCAGTTCTTC. It is translated as CACGAGSSYNEQFF.

The chain joins TRBV18 to TRBJ1-1; no clear D gene. Germline V gives CDR1 KGHSH, CDR2 LQKENI. The CDR3 length is 14 residues. V lost 5 bases and J 0 bases, leaving 10 bases between the germline ends. In DNA form, the CDR3 reads TGTGCCAGCTCAAGCCCTCCGATGAACACTGAAGCTTTCTTT. Its translation: CASSSPPMNTEAFF.

CDR3 in amino acids: CASSGTRSEQFF. Written as DNA, the CDR3 is TGCGCCAGCAGCGGGACTAGAAGTGAGCAGTTCTTC. The chain uses TRBV4-1 and TRBJ2-1; 8 nucleotides match TRBD2. Trimming cost V 5 bases and J 9 bases; bases outside gene matches: 3. Germline V CDR1 and CDR2: MGHRA, YSYEKL. CDR3 length: 12 amino acids.